This T cell receptor beta chain was sequenced in a study of response to subunit inactivated influenza vaccine. Study-wide points: T cells newly recruited by each seasonal influenza vaccination are few, the authors suggested.

The germline gives CDR1 SGDLS, CDR2 YYNGEE. This CDR3 spans 14 amino acids. Trimming at V came to 3 bases and at J to 6 bases, leaving 6 bases not matched to a gene. About this clonotype itself: The antigen is unknown.

TCRdb called the RT-PCR reads again in MiXCR, with one record for every CDR3 protein. The table has 800,000 or so distinct CDR3 sequences, about 20% seen once. The chain links TRBV9 to TRBJ1-2, with 9 bases identical to TRBD1. The clonotype was recovered from a man aged 50 to 59 who received an inactivated influenza vaccine. The specimen comprised PBMCs from blood, sampled 5 days after vaccination. The CDR3 bases are TGTGCCAGCAGCGCGCCCGGGACAGGGAATGGCTACACCTTC. This translates into CASSAPGTGNGYTF.